Listed below are T cell receptor beta chains from one sample, sequenced in a study of cytomegalovirus exposure and HLA in healthy donors. The data were produced by immunoSEQ multiplex PCR, yet TCRdb's version contains in-frame clones alone and is incomplete. Here the sample spans 100,000 to 150,000 clones, more than 70% being singletons. Sequencing input: PBMCs. These receptor sequences come from a human donor in good health. The CDR3 runs from the conserved cysteine through the conserved F or W. The D gene is left open where the match is weak. Clone size is given for some rows only: seen once, a few or many times, or a class if the clone is expanded.

V: TRBV19; size: NA; D: NA; J: TRBJ2-6; DNA: TGTGCCAGTGGTAAGCCAACTGGGGCCAACGTCCTGACTTTC; CDR3: CASGKPTGANVLTF
V: TRBV4-3; size: NA; D: NA; J: TRBJ1-2; DNA: TGCGCCAGCAGCCAAGAAGACACCGCTTATGGCTACACCTTC; CDR3: CASSQEDTAYGYTF
V: TRBV29-1; size: NA; D: NA; J: TRBJ2-7; DNA: TGCAGCGTTGAGGAGGGGAACGAGCAGTACTTC; CDR3: CSVEEGNEQYF
V: TRBV5-4; size: once; D: NA; J: TRBJ2-7; DNA: TGTGCCAGCAGCTTGGACACAGGGTCCTACGAGCAGTACTTC; CDR3: CASSLDTGSYEQYF
V: TRBV5-1; size: NA; D: NA; J: TRBJ2-1; DNA: TGCGCCAGCAGCTTGGGTCTGGGGGCGGCGGGTGAGCAGTTCTTC; CDR3: CASSLGLGAAGEQFF
V: TRBV5-6; size: NA; D: NA; J: TRBJ2-5; DNA: TGTGCCAGCAGCTCCGAACGGGGGAGACAAGAGACCCAGTACTTC; CDR3: CASSSERGRQETQYF
V: TRBV7-9; size: NA; D: NA; J: TRBJ1-4; DNA: TGTGCCAGCAGCGGTGGGCTTCAGGGAGGAACGAAAAAACTGTTTTTT; CDR3: CASSGGLQGGTKKLFF
V: TRBV5-8; size: NA; D: TRBD1; J: TRBJ2-1; DNA: TGTGCCAGCAGCCCGACAGGGATGGGTGAGCAGTTCTTC; CDR3: CASSPTGMGEQFF
V: TRBV29-1; size: NA; D: NA; J: TRBJ2-1; DNA: TGCAGCGGTGTGTTGGGGCCATCGTACAATGAGCAGTTCTTC; CDR3: CSGVLGPSYNEQFF
V: TRBV9; size: NA; D: TRBD1; J: TRBJ1-1; DNA: TGTGCCAGCAGCGTAAAGACAGGGGCGAACACTGAAGCTTTCTTT; CDR3: CASSVKTGANTEAFF
V: TRBV7-9; size: once; D: NA; J: TRBJ1-1; DNA: TGTGCCAGCAGCTTAGATGGGGGGGACTTAAACACTGAAGCTTTCTTT; CDR3: CASSLDGGDLNTEAFF
V: TRBV6-5; size: few; D: TRBD1; J: TRBJ1-6; DNA: TGTGCCAGCAGTTGGGACAGGGAAGATAATTCACCCCTCCACTTT; CDR3: CASSWDREDNSPLHF
V: TRBV19; size: few; D: NA; J: TRBJ1-1; DNA: TGTGCCAGTATCGTGGGGGGGGAGAACACTGAAGCTTTCTTT; CDR3: CASIVGGENTEAFF
V: TRBV2; size: NA; D: TRBD2; J: TRBJ2-1; DNA: TGTGCCAGCAGTGAACTAGCGGGGTCCAATGAGCAGTTCTTC; CDR3: CASSELAGSNEQFF
V: TRBV10-3; size: NA; D: NA; J: TRBJ1-2; DNA: TGTGCCATCAGTGACTTCTTTTTTTCTAACTATGGCTACACCTTC; CDR3: CAISDFFFSNYGYTF
V: TRBV5-1; size: NA; D: TRBD1; J: TRBJ2-4; DNA: TGCGCCAGCAGCCCAACAGGGGGTTCCATTCAGTACTTC; CDR3: CASSPTGGSIQYF
V: TRBV9; size: NA; D: TRBD2; J: TRBJ2-2; DNA: TGTGCCAGCAGCGTAGACTTTCTAGCGGGGAGCACCGGGGAGCTGTTTTTT; CDR3: CASSVDFLAGSTGELFF
V: TRBV5-1; size: NA; D: TRBD1; J: TRBJ2-3; DNA: TGCGCCAGCAACCGCCCCTCCGAGGGACAGGGTTCAGATACGCAGTATTTT; CDR3: CASNRPSEGQGSDTQYF
V: TRBV7-9; size: once; D: NA; J: TRBJ1-3; DNA: TGTGCCAGCATTCCCGACACGGGAAACACCATATATTTT; CDR3: CASIPDTGNTIYF
V: TRBV7-9; size: NA; D: TRBD1; J: TRBJ2-4; DNA: TGTGCCAGCAGCCTATGGACAGGTACAGCCAAAAACATTCAGTACTTC; CDR3: CASSLWTGTAKNIQYF
V: TRBV4-1; size: once; D: NA; J: TRBJ2-3; DNA: TGCGCCAGCAGCCACTACGGCAGGGGCGCGGGCACAGATACGCAGTATTTT; CDR3: CASSHYGRGAGTDTQYF
V: TRBV7-8; size: once; D: TRBD1; J: TRBJ1-5; DNA: TGTGCCAGCAGCCTAAGACAGGGAAGTGGTTATAGCAATCAGCCCCAGCATTTT; CDR3: CASSLRQGSGYSNQPQHF
V: TRBV4-1; size: NA; D: NA; J: TRBJ1-2; DNA: TGCGCCAGCAGCCAAATAGTTCCGATCTATGGCTACACCTTC; CDR3: CASSQIVPIYGYTF
V: TRBV10-3; size: NA; D: NA; J: TRBJ1-5; DNA: TGTGCCATTCGGGACACCCGCAATCAGCCCCAGCATTTT; CDR3: CAIRDTRNQPQHF
V: TRBV5-1; size: few; D: NA; J: TRBJ1-6; DNA: TGCGCCAGCAGCTTGGCTCAGGGCATTGCTAATTCACCCCTCCACTTT; CDR3: CASSLAQGIANSPLHF
V: TRBV4-1; size: NA; D: TRBD1; J: TRBJ1-3; DNA: TGCGCCAGCAGCCGAGGACAGGGGGCCATCTCTGGAAACACCATATATTTT; CDR3: CASSRGQGAISGNTIYF
V: TRBV13; size: NA; D: NA; J: TRBJ1-1; DNA: TGTGCCAGCAGCCTAGGTGGGAGGAACACTGAAGCTTTCTTT; CDR3: CASSLGGRNTEAFF
V: TRBV27; size: NA; D: NA; J: TRBJ1-1; DNA: TGTGCCAGCAGTTTATCGATCAGTCGTACTGAAGCTTTCTTT; CDR3: CASSLSISRTEAFF
V: TRBV27; size: NA; D: TRBD1; J: TRBJ2-2; DNA: TGTGCCAGTCAGGACAGGGGATACACCGGGGAGCCGTTTTTT; CDR3: CASQDRGYTGEPFF
V: TRBV19; size: NA; D: NA; J: TRBJ2-7; DNA: TGTGCCAGTAGTATTGGGCTAGCAAACTACGAGCAGTACTTC; CDR3: CASSIGLANYEQYF
V: TRBV5-4; size: NA; D: TRBD1; J: TRBJ1-1; DNA: TGTGCCAGCAGGTACTCCGGGACAGGGTTTGAGTCGGACACTGAAGCTTTCTTT; CDR3: CASRYSGTGFESDTEAFF
V: TRBV9; size: NA; D: TRBD1; J: TRBJ2-7; DNA: TGTGCCAGCAGCGTAGGGACAGGGCCCCTGCAGTACTTC; CDR3: CASSVGTGPLQYF
V: TRBV29-1; size: NA; D: NA; J: TRBJ2-7; DNA: TGCAGCGTTGCTGGACAGTCCGTGGAGCAGTACTTC; CDR3: CSVAGQSVEQYF
V: TRBV6-5; size: NA; D: NA; J: TRBJ1-4; DNA: TGTGCCAGCAGTTTCGGGGGGTCAAGTAATGAAAAACTGTTTTTT; CDR3: CASSFGGSSNEKLFF
V: TRBV11-1; size: once; D: NA; J: TRBJ1-1; DNA: TGTGCCAGCAGCTTGCTTGCAGGGAACACTGAAGCTTTCTTT; CDR3: CASSLLAGNTEAFF
V: TRBV4-1; size: NA; D: NA; J: TRBJ2-7; DNA: TGCGCCAGATTCGGGGGACAGAGACCATACGAGCAGTACTTC; CDR3: CARFGGQRPYEQYF
V: TRBV19; size: NA; D: NA; J: TRBJ2-7; DNA: TGTGCCAGTAGCCCACCGATCGAAGGCGGCGAGCAGTACTTC; CDR3: CASSPPIEGGEQYF
V: TRBV5-1; size: NA; D: NA; J: TRBJ1-4; DNA: TGCGCCAGCAGCTTTGCCGGGACAACGGAAAAACTGTTTTTT; CDR3: CASSFAGTTEKLFF
V: TRBV4-1; size: NA; D: NA; J: TRBJ2-1; DNA: TGCGCCAGCAGCCCTCGGAGAACTGAGCAGTTCTTC; CDR3: CASSPRRTEQFF
V: TRBV7-9; size: NA; D: TRBD2; J: TRBJ2-1; DNA: TGTGCCAGCAGCTTAATGGCTAGCGGGGACAATGAGCAGTTCTTC; CDR3: CASSLMASGDNEQFF
V: TRBV9; size: NA; D: TRBD2; J: TRBJ2-2; DNA: TGTGCCAGCACCCCGGGACTAGTTCCGTTAGGGGAGCTGTTTTTT; CDR3: CASTPGLVPLGELFF
V: TRBV7-8; size: NA; D: NA; J: TRBJ1-1; DNA: TGTGCCAGCAGCTTATCCCCCGCGGGGAACACTGAAGCTTTCTTT; CDR3: CASSLSPAGNTEAFF
V: TRBV6-1; size: NA; D: NA; J: TRBJ1-1; DNA: TGTGCCAGCAGTGAAATGGGACATGAGAACACTGAAGCTTTCTTT; CDR3: CASSEMGHENTEAFF
V: TRBV6-5; size: few; D: NA; J: TRBJ1-6; DNA: TGTGCCAGCAGTTACGTGGCAGTCCCCCTCTCACCCCTCCACTTT; CDR3: CASSYVAVPLSPLHF
V: TRBV9; size: once; D: NA; J: TRBJ2-2; DNA: TGTGCCAGCAGCGTAGTTGGAGCCGGGGAGCTGTTTTTT; CDR3: CASSVVGAGELFF
V: TRBV10-2; size: NA; D: NA; J: TRBJ1-1; DNA: TGCGCCAGCAGTGTGGGGAGGGACACTGAAGCTTTCTTT; CDR3: CASSVGRDTEAFF
V: TRBV5-1; size: NA; D: TRBD2; J: TRBJ2-3; DNA: TGCGCCAGCAGCTTGAGGACTAGCACTTTGTCAGATACGCAGTATTTT; CDR3: CASSLRTSTLSDTQYF
V: TRBV15; size: NA; D: NA; J: TRBJ2-5; DNA: TGTGCCACCAGCAGAGATCTGGGGGGGCCCACTAGGGACTTC; CDR3: CATSRDLGGPTRDF
V: TRBV6-5; size: few; D: TRBD1; J: TRBJ1-1; DNA: TGTGCCAGCAGCGAGGACAGGGTACTTACAAAAGCTTTCTTT; CDR3: CASSEDRVLTKAFF
V: TRBV6-1; size: NA; D: NA; J: TRBJ2-3; DNA: TGTGCCAGCAGGTCTAGCGGCACAGATACGCAGTATTTT; CDR3: CASRSSGTDTQYF
V: TRBV9; size: NA; D: NA; J: TRBJ2-5; DNA: TGTGCCAGCAGCTCGGGAGACCAAGAGACCCAGTACTTC; CDR3: CASSSGDQETQYF
V: TRBV9; size: NA; D: TRBD2; J: TRBJ2-1; DNA: TGTGCCAGCAGCGCAACGACTAGCGGGGGGCCATCCTACAATGAGCAGTTCTTC; CDR3: CASSATTSGGPSYNEQFF
V: TRBV5-1; size: NA; D: TRBD1; J: TRBJ2-1; DNA: TGCGCCAGCAGCTTGCATCAGGGGGCGAGTGAGCAGTTCTTC; CDR3: CASSLHQGASEQFF
V: TRBV7-2; size: NA; D: TRBD2; J: TRBJ2-2; DNA: TGTGCCGGCGTCGTAGCGGGGTTCACCGGGGAGCTGTTTTTT; CDR3: CAGVVAGFTGELFF
V: TRBV4-1; size: once; D: TRBD1; J: TRBJ1-2; DNA: TGCGCCAGCAGCCAAGAAGCCGGGACAGGGTCCGGGGGCTACACCTTC; CDR3: CASSQEAGTGSGGYTF
V: TRBV28; size: NA; D: NA; J: TRBJ1-1; DNA: TGTGCCAGCAGTCCCTCCTCGACAGAGTTTACTGAAGCTTTCTTT; CDR3: CASSPSSTEFTEAFF
V: TRBV11-3; size: NA; D: TRBD1; J: TRBJ1-1; DNA: TGTGCCAGCAGCTCGGACAGGGACACTGAAGCTTTCTTT; CDR3: CASSSDRDTEAFF